This TCR beta chain was documented in a study of graft-versus-host responses after intestinal transplantation. Overall study context: Induction using anti-thymocyte globulin, followed by tacrolimus and steroids for approximately three years, was given to all recipients. Whole-study findings and limits: Early post-transplant HvG declines were associated with peak circulating GvH clone levels. Recipient marrow held GvH clones, some first seen in ileum or blood.

As concerns this clone: Its antigen is still unknown.

Trimming stripped 8 bases from V and 4 bases from J, with 19 bases between. CDR1 and CDR2 from the germline V gene are MGHDK and SYGVNS. The CDR3 runs to 15 residues. The table came from immunoSEQ multiplex PCR; TCRdb's copy has only in-frame clones and leaves some out. Of roughly 90,000 clones detected, about 87% appear once; the ten largest clones hold roughly 0.28%. Source: unstimulated CD4+ T cells sorted from spleen or lymph node cells, taken before transplant. The gene calls are TRBV25-1 and TRBJ2-3; tentative D call: TRBD2 (7 bases). The source is a human donor who was the organ donor for an intestinal transplant. CDR3 amino acids: CASQPWGRGSDTQYF. DNA for the CDR3: TGTGCCAGCCAGCCTTGGGGGAGGGGGTCAGATACGCAGTATTTT.